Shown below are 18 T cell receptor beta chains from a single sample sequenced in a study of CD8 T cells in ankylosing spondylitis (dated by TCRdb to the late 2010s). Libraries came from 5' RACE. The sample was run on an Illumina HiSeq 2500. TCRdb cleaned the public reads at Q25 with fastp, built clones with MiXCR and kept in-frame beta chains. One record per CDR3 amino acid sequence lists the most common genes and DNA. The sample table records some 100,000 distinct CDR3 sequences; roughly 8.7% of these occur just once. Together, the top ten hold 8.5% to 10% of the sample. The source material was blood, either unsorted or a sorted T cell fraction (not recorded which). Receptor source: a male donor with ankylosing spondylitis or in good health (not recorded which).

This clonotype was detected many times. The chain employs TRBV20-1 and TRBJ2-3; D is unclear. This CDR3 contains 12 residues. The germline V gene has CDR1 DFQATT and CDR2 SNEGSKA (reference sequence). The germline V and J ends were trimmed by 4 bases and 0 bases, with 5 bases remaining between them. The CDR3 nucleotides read TGCAGTGCTATTCCTAGCACAGATACGCAGTATTTT. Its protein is CSAIPSTDTQYF.

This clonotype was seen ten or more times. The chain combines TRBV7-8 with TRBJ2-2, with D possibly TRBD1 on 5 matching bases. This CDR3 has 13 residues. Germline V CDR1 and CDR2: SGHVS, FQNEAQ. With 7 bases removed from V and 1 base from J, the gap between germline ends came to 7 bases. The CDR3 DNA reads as TGTGCCAGCACCCAGGGGAACACCGGGGAGCTGTTTTTT. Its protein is CASTQGNTGELFF.

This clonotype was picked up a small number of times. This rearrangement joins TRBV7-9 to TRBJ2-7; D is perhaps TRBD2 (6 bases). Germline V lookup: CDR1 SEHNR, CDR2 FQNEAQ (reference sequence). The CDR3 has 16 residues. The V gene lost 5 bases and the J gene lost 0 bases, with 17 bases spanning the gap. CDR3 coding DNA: TGTGCCAGCAGCGGACGTGGGACTTTGAGCTCCTACGAGCAGTACTTC. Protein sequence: CASSGRGTLSSYEQYF.

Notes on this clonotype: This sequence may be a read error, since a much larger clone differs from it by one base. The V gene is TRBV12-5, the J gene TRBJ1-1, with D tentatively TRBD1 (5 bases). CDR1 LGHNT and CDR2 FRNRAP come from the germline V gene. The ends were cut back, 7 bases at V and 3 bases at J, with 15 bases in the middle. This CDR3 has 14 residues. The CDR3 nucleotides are TGTGCTAGTGATCAATCAGGGAGGGACACTGAAGCTTTCTTT. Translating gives CASDQSGRDTEAFF.

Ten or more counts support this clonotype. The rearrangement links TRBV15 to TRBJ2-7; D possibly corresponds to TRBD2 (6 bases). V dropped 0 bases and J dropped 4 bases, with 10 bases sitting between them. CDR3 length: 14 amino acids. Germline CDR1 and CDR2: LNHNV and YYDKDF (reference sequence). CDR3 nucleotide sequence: TGTGCCACCAGCAGAGATCGGACTATATACGAGCAGTACTTC. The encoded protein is CATSRDRTIYEQYF. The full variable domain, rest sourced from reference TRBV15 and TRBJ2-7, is DAMVIQNPRYQVTQFGKPVTLSCSQTLNHNVMYWYQQKSSQAPKLLFHYYDKDFNNEADTPDNFQSRRPNTSFCFLDIRSPGLGDTAMYLCATSRDRTIYEQYFGPGTRLTVT.

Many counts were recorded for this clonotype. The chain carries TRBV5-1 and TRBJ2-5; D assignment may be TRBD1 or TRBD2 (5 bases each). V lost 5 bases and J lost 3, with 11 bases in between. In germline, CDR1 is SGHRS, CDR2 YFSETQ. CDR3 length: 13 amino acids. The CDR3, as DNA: TGCGCCAGCAGACGAGGGGTAGAAGAGACCCAGTACTTC. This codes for CASRRGVEETQYF.

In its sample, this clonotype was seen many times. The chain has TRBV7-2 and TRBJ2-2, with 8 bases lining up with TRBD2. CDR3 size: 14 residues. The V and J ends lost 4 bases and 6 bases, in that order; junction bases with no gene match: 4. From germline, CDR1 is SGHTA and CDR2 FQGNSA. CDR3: CASSSGLVPGELFF. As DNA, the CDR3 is TGTGCCAGCAGCTCGGGACTAGTGCCCGGGGAGCTGTTTTTT.

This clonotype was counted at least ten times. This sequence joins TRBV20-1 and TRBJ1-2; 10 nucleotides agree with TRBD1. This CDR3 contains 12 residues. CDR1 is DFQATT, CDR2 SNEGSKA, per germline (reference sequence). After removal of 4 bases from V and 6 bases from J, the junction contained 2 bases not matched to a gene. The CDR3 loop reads CSATDRGNGYTF. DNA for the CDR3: TGCAGTGCTACGGACAGGGGGAATGGCTACACCTTC.

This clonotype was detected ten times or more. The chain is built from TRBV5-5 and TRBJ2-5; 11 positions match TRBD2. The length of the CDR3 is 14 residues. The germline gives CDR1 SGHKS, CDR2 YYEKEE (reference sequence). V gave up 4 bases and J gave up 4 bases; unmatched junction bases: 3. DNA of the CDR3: TGTGCCAGCAGCGGAACTAGCGGGAGAGAGACCCAGTACTTC. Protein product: CASSGTSGRETQYF.

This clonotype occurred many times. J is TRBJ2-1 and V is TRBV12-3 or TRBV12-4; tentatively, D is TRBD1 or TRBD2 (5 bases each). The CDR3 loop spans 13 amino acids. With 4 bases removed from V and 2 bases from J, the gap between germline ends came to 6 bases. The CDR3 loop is CASSWDPYNEQFF. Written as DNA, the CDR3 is TGTGCCAGCAGTTGGGACCCCTACAATGAGCAGTTCTTC.

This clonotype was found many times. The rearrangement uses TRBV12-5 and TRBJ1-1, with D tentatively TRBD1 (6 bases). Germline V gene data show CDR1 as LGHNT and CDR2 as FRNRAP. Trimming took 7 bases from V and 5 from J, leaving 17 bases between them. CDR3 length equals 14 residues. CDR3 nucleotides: TGTGCTAGTGTCCTTTTACAGGGAAGTACTGAAGCTTTCTTT. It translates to CASVLLQGSTEAFF.

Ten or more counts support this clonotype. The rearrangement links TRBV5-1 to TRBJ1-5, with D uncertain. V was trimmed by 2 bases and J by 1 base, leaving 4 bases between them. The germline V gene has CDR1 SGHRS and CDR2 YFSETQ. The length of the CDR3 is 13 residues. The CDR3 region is CASSFDSNQPQHF. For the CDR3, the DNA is TGCGCCAGCAGCTTTGACAGCAATCAGCCCCAGCATTTT.

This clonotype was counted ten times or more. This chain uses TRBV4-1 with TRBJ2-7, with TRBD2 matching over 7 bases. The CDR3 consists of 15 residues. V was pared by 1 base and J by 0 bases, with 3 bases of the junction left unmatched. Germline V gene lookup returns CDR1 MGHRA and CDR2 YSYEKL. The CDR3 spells CASSQVREVSYEQYF. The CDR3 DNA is TGCGCCAGCAGCCAAGTTCGGGAGGTCTCCTACGAGCAGTACTTC.

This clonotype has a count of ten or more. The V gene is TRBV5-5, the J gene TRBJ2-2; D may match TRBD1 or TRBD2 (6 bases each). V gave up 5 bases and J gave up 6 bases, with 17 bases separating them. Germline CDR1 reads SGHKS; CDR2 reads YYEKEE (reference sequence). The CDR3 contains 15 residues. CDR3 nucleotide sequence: TGTGCCAGCAGGGTTACGGGGGCGGGTTCCGGGGAGCTGTTTTTT. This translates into CASRVTGAGSGELFF.

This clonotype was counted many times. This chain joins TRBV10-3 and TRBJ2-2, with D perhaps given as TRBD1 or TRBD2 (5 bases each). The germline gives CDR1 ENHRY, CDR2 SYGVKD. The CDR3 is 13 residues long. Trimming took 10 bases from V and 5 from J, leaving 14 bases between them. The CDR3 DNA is TGTGCCACCCAGGGAGTGGAAACCGGGGAGCTGTTTTTT. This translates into CATQGVETGELFF.

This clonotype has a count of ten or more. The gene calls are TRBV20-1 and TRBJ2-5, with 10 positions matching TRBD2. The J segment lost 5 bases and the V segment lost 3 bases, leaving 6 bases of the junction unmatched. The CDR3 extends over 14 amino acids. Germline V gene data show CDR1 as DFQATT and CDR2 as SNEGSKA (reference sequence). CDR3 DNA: TGCAGTGCTAGGGAGACTAGCGGGTTGGAGACCCAGTACTTC. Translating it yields CSARETSGLETQYF.

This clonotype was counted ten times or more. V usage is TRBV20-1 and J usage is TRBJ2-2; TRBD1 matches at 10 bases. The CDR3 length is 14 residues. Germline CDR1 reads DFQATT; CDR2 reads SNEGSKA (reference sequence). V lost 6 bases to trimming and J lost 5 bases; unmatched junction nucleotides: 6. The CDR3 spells CSALDRGRTGELFF. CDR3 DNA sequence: TGCAGTGCCTTGGACAGGGGGAGGACCGGGGAGCTGTTTTTT.

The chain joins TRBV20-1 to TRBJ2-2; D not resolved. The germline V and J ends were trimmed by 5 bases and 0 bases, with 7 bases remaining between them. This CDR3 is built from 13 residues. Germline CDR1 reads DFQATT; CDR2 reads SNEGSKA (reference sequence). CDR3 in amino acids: CSADLANTGELFF. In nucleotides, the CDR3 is TGCAGTGCTGATCTTGCGAACACCGGGGAGCTGTTTTTT.